The 20 T cell receptor beta chains below all came from one sample that was sequenced in a study of early T cells in non-severe SARS-CoV-2 infection (dated by TCRdb to about 2021). Preparation of the library involved 5' RACE. These reads were obtained on a NextSeq 500. TCRdb's own reprocessing of the public reads used fastp at Q25 and MiXCR and kept productive beta chains. Identical CDR3 protein sequences are pooled into one entry, listed with their most common genes and DNA. The sample table contains fewer than 100,000 distinct CDR3 sequences; only one count was recorded for 11% of them. 4.7% of the sample goes to the ten largest clones. The source material was whole blood. Receptors were obtained from an adult who was a healthcare worker with PCR-confirmed SARS-CoV-2 infection or an uninfected control (not recorded which).

This clonotype has a count of ten or more. This chain connects TRBV11-1 to TRBJ1-1; 8 bases agree with TRBD1. Germline V lookup: CDR1 SGHAT, CDR2 FQDESV (reference sequence). The V and J ends lost 8 bases and 0 bases, in that order; junction bases with no gene match: 20. There are 19 residues in the CDR3. The CDR3, as DNA: TGTGCCAGCTCGGACAGGGTAGAGGGGGTTTGGAGGATGAACACTGAAGCTTTCTTT. Amino acids: CASSDRVEGVWRMNTEAFF.

This clonotype has at least ten counts. The chain's CDR3 is CASSYSKTLSNYGYTF. The CDR3 nucleotides read TGTGCCAGCAGTTACTCTAAGACACTTTCCAACTATGGCTACACCTTC. V gene TRBV6-5 combines with J gene TRBJ1-2; unclear D gene. CDR1 is MNHEY and CDR2 is SVGAGI in the germline V gene. V lost 0 bases, J lost 2 bases, and 13 bases lay in between. The length of the CDR3 is 16 residues.

This chain connects TRBV5-1 to TRBJ2-3; 7 bases are a match to TRBD1. The junction had 8 bases not matched to a gene; V was cut back by 4 bases and J by 0 bases. Germline lookup yields CDR1 SGHRS and CDR2 YFSETQ. The CDR3 runs to 16 residues. This CDR3 reads CASSLGTATSTDTQYF. As DNA, the CDR3 is TGCGCCAGCAGCCTTGGGACAGCCACTAGCACAGATACGCAGTATTTT.

This clonotype showed up many times. This chain joins TRBV29-1 and TRBJ2-3; unclear D gene. This CDR3 region has 11 residues. Germline assignment: CDR1 SQVTM and CDR2 ANQGSEA. The V gene lost 4 bases and the J gene lost 4 bases, with 6 bases spanning the gap. The CDR3 sequence: CSVGVPDTQYF. The CDR3 nucleotides are TGCAGCGTTGGCGTCCCAGATACGCAGTATTTT.

At least ten counts were recorded for this clonotype. The chain has TRBV7-9 and TRBJ2-3; 11 bases are a match to TRBD2. Germline CDR1 reads SEHNR; CDR2 reads FQNEAQ (reference sequence). Germline trimming cut 3 bases from V and 3 bases from J; bases unmatched to any gene: 8. The CDR3 has 17 amino acids. CDR3 sequence reads: CASSFPLLAGDTDTQYF. The CDR3 bases are TGTGCCAGCAGCTTCCCTTTACTAGCGGGGGATACAGATACGCAGTATTTT.

This clonotype has only a few counts. V gene TRBV29-1 combines with J gene TRBJ2-7; D gene unclear. V dropped 0 bases and J dropped 2 bases, with 11 bases sitting between them. From germline, CDR1 is SQVTM and CDR2 ANQGSEA. There are 14 residues in the CDR3. The CDR3 protein is CSVEDPRGTYEQYF. In DNA, the CDR3 is TGCAGCGTTGAAGACCCGCGCGGTACCTACGAGCAGTACTTC.

This clonotype was counted at least ten times. V and J are TRBV18 and TRBJ2-7; D not certain. The CDR3 totals 15 residues. Trimming removed 2 bases from V and 0 bases from J, with 11 bases in between. Looked up from germline, CDR1 is KGHSH and CDR2 is LQKENI. The CDR3 loop reads CASSPTGFTSYEQYF. The CDR3 coding sequence is TGTGCCAGCTCACCAACGGGTTTCACCTCCTACGAGCAGTACTTC.

This clonotype has a handful of counts. The chain is built from TRBV27 and TRBJ2-4; D is unresolved. The CDR3 runs 14 residues. Per the germline V gene, CDR1 is MNHEY and CDR2 is SMNVEV (reference sequence). Trimming shortened V by 5 bases and J by 0 bases, and 8 bases separated the two germline ends. In DNA form, the CDR3 reads TGTGCCAGCAGTCCGGGCCAAGCCAAAAACATTCAGTACTTC. Amino acids: CASSPGQAKNIQYF.

This clonotype appeared many times. The chain employs TRBV12-5 and TRBJ1-6, with 11 bases lining up with TRBD1. With 0 bases clipped from V and 9 bases from J, the junction kept 4 bases outside the gene matches. The CDR3 covers 16 residues. Germline V gene sequence: CDR1 LGHNT, CDR2 FRNRAP. The CDR3 protein is CASGLVGQGVRSPLHF. In DNA form, the CDR3 reads TGTGCTAGTGGTTTGGTGGGACAGGGGGTTCGTTCACCCCTCCACTTT. Full variable domain (remainder filled in from reference TRBV12-5 and TRBJ1-6): DARVTQTPRHKVTEMGQEVTMRCQPILGHNTVFWYRQTMMQGLELLAYFRNRAPLDDSGMPKDRFSAEMPDATLATLKIQPSEPRDSAVYFCASGLVGQGVRSPLHFGNGTRLTVT.

This clonotype has at least ten counts. The CDR3 sequence is CASSFGGRDTGELFF. In DNA, the CDR3 is TGTGCCAGCAGTTTCGGGGGCCGTGACACCGGGGAGCTGTTTTTT. The V and J genes are TRBV28 and TRBJ2-2; D assignment may be TRBD1 or TRBD2 (6 bases each). This CDR3 is built from 15 residues. With 3 bases removed from V and 3 bases from J, the gap between germline ends came to 11 bases. The germline V gene encodes CDR1 MDHEN and CDR2 SYDVKM.

The chain carries TRBV4-1 and TRBJ1-1; D unresolved. CDR1 MGHRA and CDR2 YSYEKL come from the germline V gene. Trimming took 2 bases from V and 1 from J, leaving 11 bases between them. The CDR3 runs 15 residues. The CDR3 loop reads CASSQPRRQNTEAFF. The CDR3 nucleotides read TGCGCCAGCAGCCAACCAAGGCGACAGAACACTGAAGCTTTCTTT.

This clonotype was detected ten times or more. The rearrangement joins TRBV7-2 to TRBJ2-7; D gene ambiguous. The CDR3 consists of 14 residues. CDR1 SGHTA and CDR2 FQGNSA come from the germline V gene. Trimming removed 4 bases from V and 2 bases from J, with 12 bases in between. The CDR3 reads CASSSASTPYEQYF. The CDR3 DNA is TGTGCCAGCAGCTCTGCGTCCACCCCCTACGAGCAGTACTTC.

The gene calls are TRBV6-1 and TRBJ1-6; 8 positions agree with TRBD1. The V gene's germline CDR1 is MNHNS and CDR2 SASEGT. V was pared by 1 base and J by 15 bases, with 8 bases of the junction left unmatched. This CDR3 is 14 amino acids long. The chain's CDR3 is CASSEGQGTALLHF. The CDR3 bases are TGTGCCAGCAGTGAAGGACAGGGGACTGCCCTCCTCCACTTT.

V usage is TRBV29-1 and J usage is TRBJ1-4; D call uncertain. The CDR3 runs 11 residues. CDR1 and CDR2 from the germline V gene are SQVTM and ANQGSEA. Trimming shortened V by 7 bases and J by 8 bases, and 11 bases separated the two germline ends. CDR3 loop: CSARVGEKLFF. The DNA for the CDR3 is TGCAGCGCGAGGGTTGGGGAAAAACTGTTTTTT.

As to this clonotype: This may stem from a read error, because a much larger clone lies one nucleotide away. The CDR3 region has the DNA TGTGCCAGCAGCGTAGTGGCAGGGAACACTGAAGCTTTCTTT. It encodes CASSVVAGNTEAFF. This sequence joins TRBV9 and TRBJ1-1; D is ambiguous. Trimming removed 0 bases from V and 1 base from J, with 7 bases in between. The CDR3 length is 14 residues. Germline loops: CDR1 SGDLS, CDR2 YYNGEE.

This clonotype occurred many times. This rearrangement joins TRBV6-2 or TRBV6-3 to TRBJ1-1; D uncertain. The V end lost 0 bases, the J end lost 4 bases, and 9 bases lay between the germline ends. CDR3 length: 14 amino acids. Germline V CDR1 and CDR2: MNHEY, SVGEGT. The CDR3 region is CASSYSLMSTEAFF. The CDR3 DNA reads TGTGCCAGCAGTTACTCTCTTATGAGCACTGAAGCTTTCTTT.

Many counts were recorded for this clonotype. The chain recombines TRBV29-1 with TRBJ2-3; D unclear. The ends were cut back, 6 bases at V and 4 bases at J, with 17 bases in the middle. CDR1 is SQVTM, CDR2 ANQGSEA, per germline. This CDR3 region has 14 residues. The CDR3 loop is CSVELLNSPDTQYF. CDR3 sequence (DNA): TGCAGCGTGGAGCTATTGAACAGCCCAGATACGCAGTATTTT.

The J gene is TRBJ2-7, the V gene TRBV3-1, with D perhaps TRBD1 (6 bases). The CDR3 length is 16 residues. Germline assignment: CDR1 LGHDT and CDR2 YNNKEL (reference sequence). V was shortened by 1 base and J by 4 bases, with 17 bases between the two germline ends. The CDR3 nucleotides read TGTGCCAGCAGCCAAGTTGCTGGGGGCTCCTCGTACGAGCAGTACTTC. Protein: CASSQVAGGSSYEQYF.

This chain links TRBV9 with TRBJ2-2; the D gene is possibly TRBD1 (5 bases). V was trimmed by 4 bases and J by 2 bases, leaving 9 bases between them. Germline V gene data show CDR1 as SGDLS and CDR2 as YYNGEE. This CDR3 has 14 amino acids. The CDR3 DNA reads as TGTGCCAGCAGCCCGGACATCAACACCGGGGAGCTGTTTTTT. Encoded protein: CASSPDINTGELFF.

This clonotype showed up just a few times. The chain joins TRBV15 to TRBJ2-1, with D perhaps matching TRBD1 (5 bases). The CDR3 contains 14 residues. V gave up 0 bases and J gave up 6 bases, with 9 bases separating them. Germline CDR1 is LNHNV and CDR2 is YYDKDF (reference sequence). The CDR3 protein is CATSRDRDSNEQFF. As DNA, the CDR3 is TGTGCCACCAGCAGAGATCGTGACAGCAATGAGCAGTTCTTC.